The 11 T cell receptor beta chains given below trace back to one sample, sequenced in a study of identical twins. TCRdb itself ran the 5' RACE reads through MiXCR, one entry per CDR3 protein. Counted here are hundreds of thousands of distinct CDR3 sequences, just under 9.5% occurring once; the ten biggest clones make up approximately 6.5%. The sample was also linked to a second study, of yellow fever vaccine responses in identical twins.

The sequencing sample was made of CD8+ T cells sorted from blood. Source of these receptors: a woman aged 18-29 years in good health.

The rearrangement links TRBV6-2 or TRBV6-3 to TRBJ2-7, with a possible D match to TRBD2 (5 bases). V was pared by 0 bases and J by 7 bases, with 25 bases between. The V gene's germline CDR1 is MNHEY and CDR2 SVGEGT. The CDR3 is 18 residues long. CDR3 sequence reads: CASSYSVWRAPRDGEQYF. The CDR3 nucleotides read TGTGCCAGCAGTTACTCAGTCTGGCGGGCGCCTCGGGATGGGGAGCAGTACTTC.

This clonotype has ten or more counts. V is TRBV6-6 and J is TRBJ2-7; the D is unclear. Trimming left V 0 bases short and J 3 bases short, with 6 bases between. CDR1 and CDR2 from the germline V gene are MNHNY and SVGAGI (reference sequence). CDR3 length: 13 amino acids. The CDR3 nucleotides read TGTGCCAGCAGTTACTCGTTGGTCTACGAGCAGTACTTC. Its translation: CASSYSLVYEQYF.

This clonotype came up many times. CDR3 protein: CSARALQGDDYEQYF. The CDR3 DNA reads TGCAGTGCTAGAGCTCTTCAGGGGGATGACTACGAGCAGTACTTC. The chain combines TRBV20-1 with TRBJ2-7; 7 bases align to TRBD1. This CDR3 is built from 15 residues. V was pared by 1 base and J by 3 bases, with 9 bases of the junction left unmatched. Germline CDR1 reads DFQATT; CDR2 reads SNEGSKA (reference sequence).

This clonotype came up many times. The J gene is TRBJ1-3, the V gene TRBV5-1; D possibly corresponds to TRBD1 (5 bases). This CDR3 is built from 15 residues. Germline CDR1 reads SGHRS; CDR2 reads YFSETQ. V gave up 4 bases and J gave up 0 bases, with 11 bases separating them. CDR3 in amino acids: CASSVDSGSGNTIYF. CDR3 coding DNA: TGCGCCAGCAGCGTAGACAGTGGCTCTGGAAACACCATATATTTT.

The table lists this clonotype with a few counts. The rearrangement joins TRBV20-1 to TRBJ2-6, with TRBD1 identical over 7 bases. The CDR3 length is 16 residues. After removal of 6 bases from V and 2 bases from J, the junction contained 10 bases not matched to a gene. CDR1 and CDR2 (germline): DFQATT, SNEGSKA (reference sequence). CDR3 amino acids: CSAGDSLFAGANVLTF. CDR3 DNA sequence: TGCAGTGCAGGGGACAGTCTTTTTGCTGGGGCCAACGTCCTGACTTTC.

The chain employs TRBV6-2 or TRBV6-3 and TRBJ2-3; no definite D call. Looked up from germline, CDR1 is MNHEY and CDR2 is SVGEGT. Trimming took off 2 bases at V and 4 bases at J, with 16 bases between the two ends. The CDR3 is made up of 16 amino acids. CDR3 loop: CASSYPLVEVSDTQYF. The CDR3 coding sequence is TGTGCCAGCAGTTACCCCCTCGTCGAGGTTTCAGATACGCAGTATTTT.

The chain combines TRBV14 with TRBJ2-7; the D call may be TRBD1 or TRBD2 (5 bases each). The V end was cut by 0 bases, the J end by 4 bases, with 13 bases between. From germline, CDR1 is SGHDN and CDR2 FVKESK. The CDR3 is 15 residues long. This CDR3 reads CASSQDPRGKYEQYF. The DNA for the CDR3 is TGTGCCAGCAGCCAAGACCCGAGGGGTAAATACGAGCAGTACTTC.

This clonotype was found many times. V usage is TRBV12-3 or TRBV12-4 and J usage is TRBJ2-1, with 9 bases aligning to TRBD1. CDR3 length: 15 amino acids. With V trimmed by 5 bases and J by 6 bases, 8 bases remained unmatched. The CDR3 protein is CASSGWDRAGNEQFF. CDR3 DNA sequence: TGTGCCAGCAGTGGATGGGACAGGGCGGGCAATGAGCAGTTCTTC.

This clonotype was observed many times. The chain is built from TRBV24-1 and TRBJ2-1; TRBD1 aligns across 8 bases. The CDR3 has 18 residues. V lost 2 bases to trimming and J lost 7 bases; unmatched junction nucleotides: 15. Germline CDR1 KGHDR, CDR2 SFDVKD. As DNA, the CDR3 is TGTGCCACCAGTGATTCCATAACCAAGGACAGGGCGAGGAATGAGCAGTTCTTC. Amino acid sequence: CATSDSITKDRARNEQFF.

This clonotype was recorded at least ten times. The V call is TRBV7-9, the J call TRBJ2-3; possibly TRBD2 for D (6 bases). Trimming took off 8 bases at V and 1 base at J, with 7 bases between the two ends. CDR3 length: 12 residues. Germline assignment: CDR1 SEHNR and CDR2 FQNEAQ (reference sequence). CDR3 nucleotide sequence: TGTGCCAGCTGGGGGGGCACAGATACGCAGTATTTT. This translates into CASWGGTDTQYF.

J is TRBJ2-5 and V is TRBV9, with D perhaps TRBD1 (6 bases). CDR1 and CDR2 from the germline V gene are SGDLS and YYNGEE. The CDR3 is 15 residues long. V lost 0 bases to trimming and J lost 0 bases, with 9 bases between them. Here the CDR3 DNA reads TGTGCCAGCAGCGTAGACGGGACAAACCAAGAGACCCAGTACTTC. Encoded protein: CASSVDGTNQETQYF.